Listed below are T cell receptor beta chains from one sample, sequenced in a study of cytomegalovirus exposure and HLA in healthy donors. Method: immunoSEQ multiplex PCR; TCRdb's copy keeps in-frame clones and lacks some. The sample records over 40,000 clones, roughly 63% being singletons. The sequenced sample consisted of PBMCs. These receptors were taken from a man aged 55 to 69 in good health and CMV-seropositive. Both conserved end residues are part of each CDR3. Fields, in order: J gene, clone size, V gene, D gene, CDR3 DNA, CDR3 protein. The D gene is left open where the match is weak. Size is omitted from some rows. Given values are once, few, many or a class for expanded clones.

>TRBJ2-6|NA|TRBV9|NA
TGTGCCAGCAGCGTCGGAGCTCCGGGGGCCAACGTCCTGACTTTC
CASSVGAPGANVLTF
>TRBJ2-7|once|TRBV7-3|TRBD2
TGTGCCAGCAGCTTAAACACTAGCGGGAGGACCTATCCTACCTACGAGCAGTACTTC
CASSLNTSGRTYPTYEQYF
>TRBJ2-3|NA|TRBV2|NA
TGTGCCAGCAGTTCACAGGGATTTAGAACAGATACGCAGTATTTT
CASSSQGFRTDTQYF
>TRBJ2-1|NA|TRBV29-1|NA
TGCAGCGTTGATACTCGGGGGGCAGGGGCCAATGAGCAGTTCTTC
CSVDTRGAGANEQFF
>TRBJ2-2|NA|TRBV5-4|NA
TGTGCCAGCAGCACACGACAGGTGCACACCGGGGAGCTGTTTTTT
CASSTRQVHTGELFF
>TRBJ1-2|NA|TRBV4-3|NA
TGCGCCAGCAGCCAACCGGCGTCAGGGGAGGGCTACACCTTC
CASSQPASGEGYTF
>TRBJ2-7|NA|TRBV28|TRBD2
TGTGCCAGCAGCGAAAGACCCGGGACTAGCGGGAACGAGCAGTACTTC
CASSERPGTSGNEQYF
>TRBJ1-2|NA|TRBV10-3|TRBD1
TGTGCCATCAGCCCGCTTGACAGGGCGGATGGCTACACCTTC
CAISPLDRADGYTF
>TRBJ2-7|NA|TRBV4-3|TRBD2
TGCGCCAGCAGCCAAGATGGGGGGGGGATTTCGAACGAGCAGTACTTC
CASSQDGGGISNEQYF
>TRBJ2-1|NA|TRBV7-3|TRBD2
TGTGCCAGCAGCTTCTCTAGCGGTGAGCAGTTCTTC
CASSFSSGEQFF
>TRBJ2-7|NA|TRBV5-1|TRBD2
TGCGCCAGCAGCTTGATGGTTGGCGGGAGAGGTGACGAGCAGTACTTC
CASSLMVGGRGDEQYF
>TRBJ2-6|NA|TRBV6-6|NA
TGTGCCAGCAGTAACGAACTCTCTGGGGCCAACGTCCTGACTTTC
CASSNELSGANVLTF
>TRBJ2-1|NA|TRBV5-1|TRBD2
TGCGCCAGCAGCCCGACTACCACTAGCGGGAGGGCCAATGAGCAGTTCTTC
CASSPTTTSGRANEQFF
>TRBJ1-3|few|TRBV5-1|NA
TGCGCCAGCAGCTCCGGGGGGAGCTCTGGAAACACCATATATTTT
CASSSGGSSGNTIYF
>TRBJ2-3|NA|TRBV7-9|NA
TGTGCCAGCAGACGACAGACAGATACGCAGTATTTT
CASRRQTDTQYF
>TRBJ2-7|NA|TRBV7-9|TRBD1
TGTGCCAGCAGCCCACGGGACAGCACCCACGAGCAGTACTTC
CASSPRDSTHEQYF
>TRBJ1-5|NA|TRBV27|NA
TGTGCCAGCAGTTTAACAAATAGCAATCAGCCCCAGCATTTT
CASSLTNSNQPQHF
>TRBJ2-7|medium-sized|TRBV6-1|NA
TGTGCCAGCAGTGAAATGCGTTTGTTCGAGCAGTACTTC
CASSEMRLFEQYF